These T cell receptor beta chains were read from a single sample in a study of OX40 agonist ivuxolimab in advanced cancers. Clones were read by immunoSEQ multiplex PCR, and TCRdb kept only the in-frame ones, dropping some. The sample yields roughly 80,000 clones, around four fifths seen once. The sample here was CD4+ or CD8+ T cells sorted from blood, taken in a trial of the OX40 agonist ivuxolimab. Receptor source: an adult with an advanced solid tumor such as melanoma, head and neck, liver or kidney cancer. The CDR3 runs from the conserved cysteine through the conserved F or W. The order of the fields is J gene, D gene, clone size, V gene, CDR3 DNA, CDR3 protein. D genes are given only for firm matches. Clone size is given for some rows only: seen once, a few or many times, or a class if the clone is expanded.

J gene: TRBJ2-3
D gene: TRBD1
clone size: NA
V gene: TRBV7-9
CDR3 DNA: TGTGCCAGCAGCTCGGGGACAGGGGGCACAGATACGCAGTATTTT
CDR3 protein: CASSSGTGGTDTQYF

J gene: TRBJ2-3
D gene: TRBD1
clone size: NA
V gene: TRBV5-1
CDR3 DNA: TGCGCCAGCAGCTTGGAAGGGGGCATTAGCACAGATACGCAGTATTTT
CDR3 protein: CASSLEGGISTDTQYF

J gene: TRBJ1-3
D gene: NA
clone size: NA
V gene: TRBV6-6
CDR3 DNA: TGTGCCACAGGGGCGGGGAGCGGAGGAAACACCATATATTTT
CDR3 protein: CATGAGSGGNTIYF

J gene: TRBJ1-2
D gene: NA
clone size: NA
V gene: TRBV5-4
CDR3 DNA: TGTGCCAGCAGCTCTAAGGGGGGATTCAACTATGGCTACACCTTC
CDR3 protein: CASSSKGGFNYGYTF

J gene: TRBJ2-1
D gene: TRBD2
clone size: NA
V gene: TRBV6-6
CDR3 DNA: TGTGCCAGCAGACCTGTAGCGGGGGGGAACAATGAGCAGTTCTTC
CDR3 protein: CASRPVAGGNNEQFF

J gene: TRBJ1-1
D gene: NA
clone size: few
V gene: TRBV11-2
CDR3 DNA: TGTGCCAGCAGCTTATCGGGGGGCACTGAAGCTTTCTTT
CDR3 protein: CASSLSGGTEAFF

J gene: TRBJ1-2
D gene: NA
clone size: NA
V gene: TRBV9
CDR3 DNA: TGTGCCAGCAGCATGGGTGGGGATGGCTACACCTTC
CDR3 protein: CASSMGGDGYTF

J gene: TRBJ2-3
D gene: NA
clone size: NA
V gene: TRBV9
CDR3 DNA: TGTGCCAGCAGCGTAGAAGGCGGTTACACAGATACGCAGTATTTT
CDR3 protein: CASSVEGGYTDTQYF

J gene: TRBJ1-6
D gene: TRBD1
clone size: NA
V gene: TRBV30
CDR3 DNA: TGTGCCTGGAGTGTTGGACAGGCTGGCTCACCCCTCCACTTT
CDR3 protein: CAWSVGQAGSPLHF

J gene: TRBJ2-2
D gene: NA
clone size: NA
V gene: TRBV2
CDR3 DNA: TGTGCCAGCAGTTATCGGGGGAACACCGGGGAGCTGTTTTTT
CDR3 protein: CASSYRGNTGELFF

J gene: TRBJ2-3
D gene: TRBD2
clone size: NA
V gene: TRBV11-2
CDR3 DNA: TGTGCCAGCAGCTTAGATAGTCGGACTAGCGGGGACACAGATACGCAGTATTTT
CDR3 protein: CASSLDSRTSGDTDTQYF

J gene: TRBJ2-1
D gene: NA
clone size: NA
V gene: TRBV29-1
CDR3 DNA: TGCAGCGTTGCTAGCAGTTCCTACAATGAGCAGTTCTTC
CDR3 protein: CSVASSSYNEQFF

J gene: TRBJ2-1
D gene: TRBD2
clone size: few
V gene: TRBV7-9
CDR3 DNA: TGTGCCAGCAGCTTAGGGACTAGCGGGGGGCAAAATGAGCAGTTCTTC
CDR3 protein: CASSLGTSGGQNEQFF

J gene: TRBJ1-1
D gene: NA
clone size: NA
V gene: TRBV7-2
CDR3 DNA: TGTGCCAGCAGCGTTGATCGGCGGATTGAAGCTTTCTTT
CDR3 protein: CASSVDRRIEAFF

J gene: TRBJ1-1
D gene: NA
clone size: NA
V gene: TRBV29-1
CDR3 DNA: TGCAGCGTTGTTGTTAGCAGGGCCGCTTTCTTT
CDR3 protein: CSVVVSRAAFF

J gene: TRBJ2-7
D gene: TRBD1
clone size: NA
V gene: TRBV9
CDR3 DNA: TGTGCCAGCAGCGTAGGACAGGGCGGAGACGAGCAGTACTTC
CDR3 protein: CASSVGQGGDEQYF

J gene: TRBJ2-5
D gene: NA
clone size: NA
V gene: TRBV28
CDR3 DNA: TGTGCCAGCACTCCGGCCCGGGAGTCAGAGACCCAGTACTTC
CDR3 protein: CASTPARESETQYF

J gene: TRBJ1-2
D gene: NA
clone size: NA
V gene: TRBV5-5
CDR3 DNA: TGTGCCAGCAGCTTGGGGTCCCTGGGGGACTATGGCTACACCTTC
CDR3 protein: CASSLGSLGDYGYTF

J gene: TRBJ2-7
D gene: TRBD2
clone size: NA
V gene: TRBV5-4
CDR3 DNA: TGTGCCAGCAGTCCGTATAGAACTAGCGGGGCTACCTACGAGCAGTACTTC
CDR3 protein: CASSPYRTSGATYEQYF

J gene: TRBJ1-1
D gene: TRBD1
clone size: NA
V gene: TRBV28
CDR3 DNA: TGTGCCAGCAGTTTACCGCTGGCTGACAGGGGGCAAATCTTT
CDR3 protein: CASSLPLADRGQIF

J gene: TRBJ2-4
D gene: NA
clone size: once
V gene: TRBV7-2
CDR3 DNA: TGTGCCAGCAGCTTAGGCTTTCTAGCCAAAAACATTCAGTACTTC
CDR3 protein: CASSLGFLAKNIQYF

J gene: TRBJ1-2
D gene: NA
clone size: NA
V gene: TRBV9
CDR3 DNA: TGTGCCAGCAGCTCATCCCCGATAGGCGACCGGCTACAGGCGACCTATGGCTACACCTTC
CDR3 protein: CASSSSPIGDRLQATYGYTF

J gene: TRBJ2-7
D gene: TRBD1
clone size: NA
V gene: TRBV6-1
CDR3 DNA: TGTGCCAGCAGCCAAGGGACAGACCCTTTTGTGCAGTACTTC
CDR3 protein: CASSQGTDPFVQYF

J gene: TRBJ2-2
D gene: NA
clone size: NA
V gene: TRBV11-2
CDR3 DNA: TGTGCCAGCAGCTTAGGGGGGTTAGGCACCGGGGAGCTGTTTTTT
CDR3 protein: CASSLGGLGTGELFF

J gene: TRBJ1-2
D gene: TRBD1
clone size: NA
V gene: TRBV6-6
CDR3 DNA: TGTGCCAGCAGTTTGACAGGGAACTATGGCTACACCTTC
CDR3 protein: CASSLTGNYGYTF

J gene: TRBJ2-5
D gene: NA
clone size: NA
V gene: TRBV4-1
CDR3 DNA: TGCGCCAGCAGCCAACGTTTAGATCAAGAGACCCAGTACTTC
CDR3 protein: CASSQRLDQETQYF

J gene: TRBJ2-3
D gene: NA
clone size: once
V gene: TRBV5-1
CDR3 DNA: TGCGCCAGCAGCTTGGGGCAGTCAGATACGCAGTATTTT
CDR3 protein: CASSLGQSDTQYF

J gene: TRBJ2-2
D gene: TRBD2
clone size: NA
V gene: TRBV30
CDR3 DNA: TGTGCCCGAACTAGCGGACCCGGGGAGCTGTTTTTT
CDR3 protein: CARTSGPGELFF

J gene: TRBJ2-2
D gene: TRBD1
clone size: once
V gene: TRBV7-6
CDR3 DNA: TGTGCCAGCACGACAGGGCTATCGAACACCGGGGAGCTGTTTTTT
CDR3 protein: CASTTGLSNTGELFF

J gene: TRBJ1-4
D gene: NA
clone size: NA
V gene: TRBV7-2
CDR3 DNA: TGTGCCAGCAGCTTAGGGGGGGACCCAAATGAAAAACTGTTTTTT
CDR3 protein: CASSLGGDPNEKLFF

J gene: TRBJ2-5
D gene: NA
clone size: NA
V gene: TRBV7-9
CDR3 DNA: TGTGCCAGCAGGAGGGCGAACAAAGAGACCCAGTACTTC
CDR3 protein: CASRRANKETQYF

J gene: TRBJ2-1
D gene: TRBD2
clone size: NA
V gene: TRBV19
CDR3 DNA: TGTGCCAGCAGGCGGGGGAGGAACAATGAGCAGTTCTTC
CDR3 protein: CASRRGRNNEQFF

J gene: TRBJ1-1
D gene: NA
clone size: NA
V gene: TRBV15
CDR3 DNA: TGTGCCACCAGCACCCAATCGAGGGGCTCAGCTTTCTTT
CDR3 protein: CATSTQSRGSAFF

J gene: TRBJ1-1
D gene: NA
clone size: NA
V gene: TRBV19
CDR3 DNA: TGTGCCAGTAGTATACAGAGGGACACTGAAGCTTTCTTT
CDR3 protein: CASSIQRDTEAFF

J gene: TRBJ2-7
D gene: TRBD1
clone size: NA
V gene: TRBV18
CDR3 DNA: TGTGCCAGCTCCGAGGGACAGTCATCCTACGAGCAGTACTTC
CDR3 protein: CASSEGQSSYEQYF

J gene: TRBJ1-5
D gene: NA
clone size: NA
V gene: TRBV19
CDR3 DNA: TGTGCCAGTAACCAGGGGAAGGGGGGCAATCAGCCCCAGCATTTT
CDR3 protein: CASNQGKGGNQPQHF

J gene: TRBJ2-6
D gene: NA
clone size: few
V gene: TRBV5-1
CDR3 DNA: TGCGCCAGCAGCTTGGTTCAGGGCACTGGGGCCAACGTCCTGACTTTC
CDR3 protein: CASSLVQGTGANVLTF

J gene: TRBJ1-3
D gene: NA
clone size: NA
V gene: TRBV21-1
CDR3 DNA: TGTGCCAGCAGCAAAGTTCTGCCGGACTCTGGAAACACCATATATTTT
CDR3 protein: CASSKVLPDSGNTIYF

J gene: TRBJ1-1
D gene: NA
clone size: once
V gene: TRBV4-3
CDR3 DNA: TGCGCCAGCAGCCGTCGGGGAGGGTTGGACACTGAAGCTTTCTTT
CDR3 protein: CASSRRGGLDTEAFF

J gene: TRBJ1-2
D gene: TRBD1
clone size: NA
V gene: TRBV7-2
CDR3 DNA: TGTGCCAGCAGCTTAGACAGGGGGCTCGGCTACACCTTC
CDR3 protein: CASSLDRGLGYTF

J gene: TRBJ1-5
D gene: NA
clone size: NA
V gene: TRBV30
CDR3 DNA: TGTGCCTGGAGTGTACTAGGGGGACAGCCCCAGCATTTT
CDR3 protein: CAWSVLGGQPQHF

J gene: TRBJ2-7
D gene: TRBD2
clone size: NA
V gene: TRBV9
CDR3 DNA: TGTGCCAGCAGCTTCAGCGGGGGCTCGGCTAACGAGCAGTACTTC
CDR3 protein: CASSFSGGSANEQYF

J gene: TRBJ2-2
D gene: TRBD1
clone size: once
V gene: TRBV13
CDR3 DNA: TGTGCCAGCGGAAAGGGGGCGAGCACCGGGGAGCTGTTTTTT
CDR3 protein: CASGKGASTGELFF

J gene: TRBJ2-7
D gene: NA
clone size: NA
V gene: TRBV7-9
CDR3 DNA: TGTGCCAGCAGCTTATATCGCTACGAGCAGTACTTC
CDR3 protein: CASSLYRYEQYF

J gene: TRBJ2-2
D gene: TRBD2
clone size: NA
V gene: TRBV7-9
CDR3 DNA: TGTGCCAGCAGCTGGGAAGCGGGAGACACCGGGGAGCTGTTTTTT
CDR3 protein: CASSWEAGDTGELFF

J gene: TRBJ1-5
D gene: NA
clone size: NA
V gene: TRBV7-9
CDR3 DNA: TGTGCCAGCAGCCTGGGAGGGGATCAGCCCCAGCATTTT
CDR3 protein: CASSLGGDQPQHF

J gene: TRBJ1-4
D gene: NA
clone size: NA
V gene: TRBV19
CDR3 DNA: TGTGCCAGCAAGTCTCCTGGAACTAATGAAAAACTGTTTTTT
CDR3 protein: CASKSPGTNEKLFF

J gene: TRBJ2-3
D gene: NA
clone size: NA
V gene: TRBV5-5
CDR3 DNA: TGTGCCAGCATCTGGGACCCTGGCACAGATACGCAGTATTTT
CDR3 protein: CASIWDPGTDTQYF

J gene: TRBJ2-2
D gene: NA
clone size: NA
V gene: TRBV6-1
CDR3 DNA: TGTGCCAGCAGTGCGGTGGGAGCCGGGGAGCTGTTTTTT
CDR3 protein: CASSAVGAGELFF

J gene: TRBJ2-7
D gene: TRBD2
clone size: NA
V gene: TRBV2
CDR3 DNA: TGTGCCAGCACAGTAGCGGGGGGGCGGTCCTACGAGCAGTACTTC
CDR3 protein: CASTVAGGRSYEQYF

J gene: TRBJ2-5
D gene: TRBD1
clone size: NA
V gene: TRBV5-1
CDR3 DNA: TGCGCCAGCAGCTTTGGGACAGGGGGGTTTCAAGAGACCCAGTACTTC
CDR3 protein: CASSFGTGGFQETQYF

J gene: TRBJ1-4
D gene: TRBD1
clone size: NA
V gene: TRBV7-9
CDR3 DNA: TGTGCCAGCAGCTTTGGACAGGGATTGCATGAAAAACTGTTTTTT
CDR3 protein: CASSFGQGLHEKLFF

J gene: TRBJ1-4
D gene: NA
clone size: NA
V gene: TRBV7-9
CDR3 DNA: TGTGCCAGCAAGGACACCTCGGGTGAAAAACTGTTTTTT
CDR3 protein: CASKDTSGEKLFF

J gene: TRBJ1-2
D gene: NA
clone size: few
V gene: TRBV28
CDR3 DNA: TGTGCCAGCTCCAGTTCCCCCTTAAACTATGGCTACACCTTC
CDR3 protein: CASSSSPLNYGYTF

J gene: TRBJ1-4
D gene: NA
clone size: NA
V gene: TRBV28
CDR3 DNA: TGTGCCAGCAGTGATACTATCACAACTAATGAAAAACTGTTTTTT
CDR3 protein: CASSDTITTNEKLFF

J gene: TRBJ1-4
D gene: TRBD1
clone size: NA
V gene: TRBV7-9
CDR3 DNA: TGTGCCAGCAGCTCCGGGACAGGGGATGAAAAACTGTTTTTT
CDR3 protein: CASSSGTGDEKLFF

J gene: TRBJ2-4
D gene: NA
clone size: NA
V gene: TRBV18
CDR3 DNA: TGTGCCAGCTCACCAGAGGGGAACATTCAGTACTTC
CDR3 protein: CASSPEGNIQYF